Following are 3 T cell receptor beta chains from one sample sequenced in a study of CD8 T cells in Susac syndrome. A quantity of about 0.5 to 1 ug RNA underwent reverse transcription using random hexamers. Using its own MiXCR run on the immunoSEQ multiplex PCR reads, TCRdb lists one record per CDR3 protein. Of about 180,000 distinct CDR3 sequences listed, 90% to 95% are singletons. Sample: CD4+ T cells from PBMCs. These receptors came from a human donor with Susac syndrome.

This clonotype appeared a few times. The chain joins TRBV28 to TRBJ1-2, with D tentatively TRBD1 (6 bases). The germline gives CDR1 MDHEN, CDR2 SYDVKM. The ends were cut back, 4 bases at V and 2 bases at J, with 8 bases in the middle. The CDR3 extends over 13 amino acids. The DNA for the CDR3 is TGTGCCAGCAGTTCACAGGGAAACTATGGCTACACCTTC. The encoded protein is CASSSQGNYGYTF.

A single count supports this clonotype. The rearrangement links TRBV30 to TRBJ1-1; D uncertain. The CDR3 contains 14 residues. CDR1 and CDR2 (germline): GTSNPN, SVGIG (reference sequence). V lost 3 bases and J 4 bases, leaving 15 bases between the germline ends. The CDR3 loop is CAWSLRLAATEAFF. For the CDR3, the DNA is TGTGCCTGGAGCCTGCGACTGGCGGCCACTGAAGCTTTCTTT.

This chain joins TRBV20-1 and TRBJ1-6; D ambiguous. The V gene lost 6 bases and the J gene lost 10 bases, with 16 bases spanning the gap. Germline V gene lookup returns CDR1 DFQATT and CDR2 SNEGSKA (reference sequence). CDR3 size: 13 residues. CDR3 protein: CSAIREEKSPLHF. CDR3 nucleotide sequence: TGCAGTGCCATTCGAGAGGAAAAGTCACCCCTCCACTTT.